Below, 20 T cell receptor beta chains from the same sample are listed, as sequenced in a study of OX40 agonist ivuxolimab in advanced cancers. Produced via immunoSEQ multiplex PCR; TCRdb's table is partial and in-frame only. The sample yields about 49,000 clones, around 84% seen once. Source: CD4+ or CD8+ T cells sorted from blood, taken in a trial of the OX40 agonist ivuxolimab. Receptor source: an adult with an advanced solid tumor such as melanoma, head and neck, liver or kidney cancer.

The gene calls are TRBV18 and TRBJ1-1; no firm D call. From germline, CDR1 is KGHSH and CDR2 LQKENI. This CDR3 contains 15 residues. V was pared by 3 bases and J by 3 bases, with 14 bases between. CDR3: CASSPSTESYTEAFF. The DNA of the CDR3 is TGTGCCAGCTCACCGTCAACAGAGTCTTACACTGAAGCTTTCTTT.

The rearrangement links TRBV10-3 to TRBJ2-5; 10 positions match TRBD2. Germline V gives CDR1 ENHRY, CDR2 SYGVKD. V was clipped by 4 bases and J by 5 bases; unmatched bases: 7. The CDR3 consists of 15 residues. Here the CDR3 DNA reads TGTGCCATCAGTGCTAGCGGGGGCCGGGAGGAGACCCAGTACTTC. It is translated as CAISASGGREETQYF.

This chain uses TRBV9 with TRBJ2-7; D perhaps matches TRBD1 (5 bases). The CDR3 covers 14 residues. V lost 0 bases, J lost 6 bases, and 13 bases lay in between. Germline CDR1 SGDLS, CDR2 YYNGEE. CDR3 nucleotides: TGTGCCAGCAGCGTAGATCCAGGGTCAATCGAGCAGTACTTC. The encoded protein is CASSVDPGSIEQYF.

The chain is built from TRBV28 and TRBJ1-2; D not resolved. The V end was cut by 4 bases, the J end by 8 bases, with 14 bases between. CDR3 length equals 13 residues. CDR1 and CDR2 (germline): MDHEN, SYDVKM. The CDR3 DNA reads TGTGCCAGCAGTTCAGACCCTCCCGGGGGCTACACCTTC. Residues: CASSSDPPGGYTF.

This chain joins TRBV19 and TRBJ1-3, with TRBD1 as a possible D gene (5 bases). There are 16 residues in the CDR3. Trimming removed 3 bases at V and 0 bases at J, with 12 bases between. Germline V gene data show CDR1 as LNHDA and CDR2 as SQIVND (reference sequence). CDR3 residues: CASSILGVRSGNTIYF. The CDR3 coding sequence is TGTGCCAGTAGTATCTTGGGGGTTCGCTCTGGAAACACCATATATTTT.

J is TRBJ2-1 and V is TRBV5-1; 8 bases align to TRBD1. This CDR3 region has 16 residues. Germline loops: CDR1 SGHRS, CDR2 YFSETQ. Germline trimming cut 0 bases from V and 8 bases from J; bases unmatched to any gene: 10. The CDR3 loop reads CASSLGTGTGMDEQFF. The CDR3 nucleotides read TGCGCCAGCAGCTTGGGCACCGGGACAGGTATGGATGAGCAGTTCTTC.

As to this clone: A junction end diverges from the germline sequence, so it may reflect a read error. J is TRBJ1-2 and V is TRBV10-3; tentatively, D is TRBD1 (5 bases). CDR3 length: 16 residues. Germline V gene sequence: CDR1 ENHRY, CDR2 SYGVKD. CDR3 sequence: CAIRESLGAGNYGYTF. The CDR3 DNA reads as TGTGCCATCAGAGAGTCCTTAGGGGCGGGGAACTATGGCTACACCTTC.

V gene TRBV19 combines with J gene TRBJ1-2; D possibly corresponds to TRBD1 (5 bases). Trimming pared 4 bases from V and 0 bases from J, leaving 15 bases between. CDR1 and CDR2 from the germline V gene are LNHDA and SQIVND (reference sequence). The CDR3 is made up of 16 amino acids. CDR3 sequence reads: CASSTLNRGANYGYTF. The CDR3 nucleotides are TGTGCCAGTAGTACCTTGAACCGGGGGGCTAACTATGGCTACACCTTC.

The rearrangement uses TRBV27 and TRBJ1-5; 7 nucleotides align to TRBD1. The CDR3 length is 18 residues. Trimming removed 5 bases from V and 0 bases from J; junction bases left unmatched: 13. Germline CDR1 MNHEY, CDR2 SMNVEV (reference sequence). The CDR3 sequence: CASSPRQGVTGSNQPQHF. In DNA, the CDR3 is TGTGCCAGCAGTCCCCGACAGGGAGTGACGGGTAGCAATCAGCCCCAGCATTTT.

This clone was seen just once. The rearrangement links TRBV23-1 to TRBJ1-4; the match to TRBD1 covers 10 bases. TRBV23-1 is labeled an ORF, and its function is uncertain. V shed 0 bases and J 2 bases; nucleotides not matched to a gene: 0. The CDR3 loop spans 16 amino acids. The CDR3, as DNA: TGCGCCAGCAGTCAATCGGGACAGGGGACTAATGAAAAACTGTTTTTT. Protein sequence: CASSQSGQGTNEKLFF.

This chain connects TRBV11-2 to TRBJ2-1; D may match TRBD1 or TRBD2 (6 bases each). CDR3 length: 14 residues. The germline CDR1 and CDR2 sequences are SGHAT and FQNNGV. V was clipped by 2 bases and J by 4 bases, with 9 bases between them. CDR3 sequence: CASSLRGTYNEQFF. The CDR3 nucleotides read TGTGCCAGCAGCTTAAGGGGGACTTACAATGAGCAGTTCTTC.

The chain combines TRBV11-2 with TRBJ2-2; TRBD1 might be the D (5 bases). The CDR3 runs 14 residues. Germline V gene data show CDR1 as SGHAT and CDR2 as FQNNGV. Trimming took 2 bases from V and 6 from J, leaving 10 bases between them. The CDR3, as DNA: TGTGCCAGCAGCTTAACTCTAGGGGCCGGGGAGCTGTTTTTT. Its protein is CASSLTLGAGELFF.

The chain combines TRBV5-1 with TRBJ2-7; unclear D gene. This CDR3 has 11 amino acids. V dropped 3 bases and J dropped 3 bases, with 4 bases sitting between them. CDR1 is SGHRS and CDR2 is YFSETQ in the germline V gene. The CDR3: CASSSNYEQYF. CDR3 in DNA: TGCGCCAGCAGCTCCAACTACGAGCAGTACTTC.

The CDR3 spells CASSPKARTEVNTEAFF. The CDR3 DNA follows: TGTGCCAGCTCACCTAAGGCACGGACGGAGGTGAACACTGAAGCTTTCTTT. The rearrangement joins TRBV18 to TRBJ1-1; D is unresolved. Per the germline V gene, CDR1 is KGHSH and CDR2 is LQKENI. Trimming shortened V by 3 bases and J by 0 bases, and 17 bases separated the two germline ends. The CDR3 extends over 17 amino acids.

The J gene is TRBJ2-7, the V gene TRBV28, with D perhaps TRBD1 or TRBD2 (5 bases each). The germline CDR1 and CDR2 sequences are MDHEN and SYDVKM. CDR3 length: 14 amino acids. V was cut by 8 bases and J by 3 bases, with 17 bases left in between. The CDR3 region is CASRRGSPGYEQYF. The DNA for the CDR3 is TGTGCCAGCCGACGGGGCTCCCCGGGCTACGAGCAGTACTTC.

V usage is TRBV10-3 and J usage is TRBJ1-2; no clear D gene. Trimming took off 6 bases at V and 1 base at J, with 6 bases between the two ends. Germline V gene sequence: CDR1 ENHRY, CDR2 SYGVKD. This CDR3 region has 12 residues. CDR3 amino acids: CAIRTNNYGYTF. As DNA, the CDR3 is TGTGCCATCAGGACTAATAACTATGGCTACACCTTC.

The chain has TRBV7-2 and TRBJ2-1; D not resolved. The length of the CDR3 is 12 residues. Germline lookup yields CDR1 SGHTA and CDR2 FQGNSA. Trimming removed 0 bases at V and 8 bases at J, with 5 bases between. The DNA of the CDR3 is TGTGCCAGCAGCTTAGCCGGCTATGAGCAGTTCTTC. The encoded protein is CASSLAGYEQFF. The entire variable domain, with the rest obtained from reference TRBV7-2 and TRBJ2-1, is as follows: GAGVSQSPSNKVTEKGKDVELRCDPISGHTALYWYRQSLGQGLEFLIYFQGNSAPDKSGLPSDRFSAERTGGSVSTLTIQRTQQEDSAVYLCASSLAGYEQFFGPGTRLTVL.

The DNA of the CDR3 is TGTGCCAGCAGCCAATTAGGGACAGATACGCAGTATTTT. Residues: CASSQLGTDTQYF. The chain carries TRBV7-3 and TRBJ2-3, with D unresolved. Germline V gene sequence: CDR1 SGHTA, CDR2 FQGTGA. Between the trimmed V and J ends, which lost 5 bases and 3 bases, there was a span of 9 bases. The CDR3 extends over 13 amino acids.

The rearrangement joins TRBV9 to TRBJ2-4; D unclear. Looked up from germline, CDR1 is SGDLS and CDR2 is YYNGEE. The germline V and J ends were trimmed by 0 bases and 8 bases, with 9 bases remaining between them. This CDR3 spans 13 amino acids. For the CDR3, the DNA is TGTGCCAGCAGCGTAGAACCTTGGGACATTCAGTACTTC. This encodes CASSVEPWDIQYF.

A word on this clone: The junction differs from germline at one of its ends, possibly a read error. This chain joins TRBV28 and TRBJ2-2, with D maybe TRBD2 (6 bases). This CDR3 is 13 amino acids long. The germline V gene has CDR1 MDHEN and CDR2 SYDVKM. The CDR3 coding sequence is TGTGCCAGCATTTTACGGGGGACCGGGGAGCTGTTTTTT. Translated, it gives CASILRGTGELFF. Together with reference TRBV28 and TRBJ2-2, the CDR3 gives the full variable domain: DVKVTQSSRYLVKRTGEKVFLECVQDMDHENMFWYRQDPGLGLRLIYFSYDVKMKEKGDIPEGYSVSREKKERFSLILESASTNQTSMYLCASILRGTGELFFGEGSRLTVL.